This TCR beta chain was documented in a study of T cell responses to AZD1222 COVID-19 vaccine. Clones were read by immunoSEQ multiplex PCR, and TCRdb kept only the in-frame ones, dropping some. The data contain roughly 130,000 clones, roughly 94% of them singletons. Findings and limits, study-wide: Spike-wide coverage was observed for vaccine-associated CD4 TCRs, with dominant responses at 160-218 and 743-854. White British ancestry dominated among donors, who included more females, and clonal diversity was possibly underestimated. The study found Spike-specific TCR breadth and depth rose after two AZD1222 doses. Of spike-specific TCRs, nearly half reportedly target regions left unmutated in variants.

CDR3 length: 15 amino acids. From germline, CDR1 is SGHVS and CDR2 FQNEAQ. Germline trimming cut 3 bases from V and 2 bases from J; bases unmatched to any gene: 6. Details on this clone: Its cognate antigen is unknown.

Sample: peripheral blood, taken on day 0 of AZD1222 vaccination. The chain is built from TRBV7-8 and TRBJ2-7, with TRBD2 matching 8 bases. This clonotype was sampled from an adult in good health. The CDR3 here is CASSFKRETPYEQYF. DNA for the CDR3: TGTGCCAGCAGCTTTAAGCGGGAGACCCCCTACGAGCAGTACTTC.